Here is one TCR beta chain with its context. Antigen specificity is unknown. This record belongs to a study of identical twins. General study findings and limits: Weaker excess sharing between twins was seen in beta out-of-frame sequences. Part of the zero-insertion signal could reflect confounding by invariant MAIT and iNKT cells. Cord blood beta clonotypes present at high abundance carried fewer insertions; no such pattern appeared in memory repertoires.

Unique molecular identifiers were in the cDNA, with template-switch universal primer binding. A single record per CDR3 protein comes from TCRdb applying MiXCR to the 5' RACE reads. The sample lists 1.5 million or so distinct CDR3 sequences, about 31% occurring once. Germline V gene sequence: CDR1 LGHNA, CDR2 YNFKEQ. CDR3 size: 15 residues. The rearrangement joins TRBV4-2 to TRBJ2-5, with D perhaps TRBD1 or TRBD2 (5 bases each). The DNA matches TRBJ2-7 better at its end, which makes the J call doubtful. The sequence derives from a newborn girl in good health. Input material: cord blood. The CDR3 is CASSQASGGNYEQYF. CDR3 in DNA: TGTGCCAGCAGCCAAGCCTCTGGGGGAAACTACGAGCAGTACTTC.